This T cell receptor (beta chain) comes out of a study of T-cell reconstitution after alpha-beta-depleted transplantation in children. Study conclusions and caveats: The origin of high day-60 TCRbeta diversity in some patients lay in surviving recipient T cells and thymic progenitors. The origin of alpha-beta T cells about two months after transplant was reportedly several hundred expanded graft clones. At the one-year point after transplant, T-cell counts and TCRbeta diversity were found to come mostly from T cells that had been newly produced.

As to this clonotype: Its antigen is not identified.

Molecular barcoding with unique molecular identifiers was used for the TCRbeta library. From the PCR reads, TCRdb called clonotypes with MiXCR, one entry per CDR3 protein. Here the sample spans some 450,000 distinct CDR3 sequences, about 40% being singletons. The CDR3 covers 14 residues. Trimming removed 5 bases from V and 9 bases from J; junction bases left unmatched: 10. From germline, CDR1 is MNHNS and CDR2 SASEGT. J is TRBJ1-5 and V is TRBV6-1; 7 bases fit TRBD1. The sample in question was PBMCs, obtained before TCRalphabeta/CD19-depleted stem cell transplant. This clonotype originated in a girl under 10 years old with aplastic anemia, due to receive a stem cell transplant. The CDR3 loop is CASSLFTGARPQHF. In DNA form, the CDR3 reads TGTGCCAGCAGTCTGTTCACAGGGGCCCGGCCCCAGCATTTT.